This T cell receptor (beta chain) was recorded in a study of blood T cells in healthy people across ages. Study as a whole: Template-switching capture recovered about one barcoded beta molecule per two T cells. Regarding the study as a whole: There was a strong correlation between TCR beta diversity and naive T cell percentage. Comparison with aged donors showed that long-lived donors had more naive CD4+ cells and higher diversity. TCR beta diversity, measured per million T cells, fell in a roughly linear way with age.

Combining a sample-barcoded 5' primer with a J-beta primer mix, a second PCR ran for roughly 7 to 11 cycles. Using its own MiXCR run on the 5' RACE reads, TCRdb lists one record per CDR3 protein. The sample holds about 1.4 million distinct CDR3 sequences, roughly 59% seen once. The CDR3 has 16 residues. V was cut by 3 bases and J by 2 bases, with 14 bases left in between. CDR1 and CDR2 (germline): MGHRA, YSYEKL. In regard to this clonotype: Its antigen is still unknown.

What was sequenced was blood. V and J are TRBV4-1 and TRBJ1-5; TRBD1 is a possible D gene (5 bases). The receptor comes from a young man in good health. This CDR3 reads CASSQGPQRGNQPQHF. In DNA, the CDR3 is TGCGCCAGCAGCCAGGGACCCCAGAGGGGCAATCAGCCCCAGCATTTT.